Presented here are 9 T cell receptor beta chains from one specimen sequenced in a study of identical twins. TCRdb used MiXCR to reprocess the 5' RACE reads, holding one entry per CDR3 protein. The table shows roughly 220,000 distinct CDR3 sequences, with roughly 7.1% occurring only once. In addition, the sample was reused for a study of T cells expressing NK-cell markers.

The sample was CD8+ T cells sorted from blood. All receptors come from a woman in her late teens or twenties in good health.

In its sample, this clonotype was seen once. The gene calls are TRBV6-1 and TRBJ2-1; 10 positions agree with TRBD2. CDR1 MNHNS and CDR2 SASEGT come from the germline V gene. J gave up 9 bases and V 5 bases, and 10 bases lay outside the gene matches. This CDR3 has 15 residues. The CDR3 spells CASSRTKAGGPEQFF. In nucleotides, the CDR3 is TGTGCCAGCAGTAGAACAAAAGCGGGAGGGCCTGAGCAGTTCTTC.

The chain is built from TRBV13 and TRBJ2-1, with a possible D match to TRBD1 (5 bases). V was clipped by 5 bases and J by 2 bases, with 16 bases between them. Germline lookup yields CDR1 PRHDT and CDR2 FYEKMQ (reference sequence). The CDR3 spans 16 residues. CDR3 bases: TGTGCCAGCAGCACCCTCCAGGGCGTCACCTACAATGAGCAGTTCTTC. Amino acids: CASSTLQGVTYNEQFF.

A few counts support this clonotype. The V call is TRBV11-2, the J call TRBJ2-5; TRBD1 might be the D (5 bases). V lost 0 bases and J 5 bases, leaving 10 bases between the germline ends. Germline values: CDR1 SGHAT, CDR2 FQNNGV. CDR3 length: 14 amino acids. The CDR3 reads CASSLDQGWETQYF. The CDR3 DNA reads TGTGCCAGCAGCTTAGATCAGGGCTGGGAGACCCAGTACTTC.

This clonotype was counted between two and nine times. The chain employs TRBV9 and TRBJ1-3; TRBD1 matches 9 bases. From germline, CDR1 is SGDLS and CDR2 YYNGEE. V shed 2 bases, J shed 8 bases, and the junction held 8 bases outside the gene matches. CDR3 length: 15 residues. CDR3 sequence: CASSVEQGAEDTIYF. CDR3 DNA: TGTGCCAGCAGCGTGGAACAGGGGGCTGAGGACACCATATATTTT.

J is TRBJ1-1 and V is TRBV21-1. TRBV21-1 is a recognized pseudogene. CDR3 length: 12 residues. CDR3 sequence reads: CASTLEPLTAFF. The CDR3 DNA sequence: TGTGCCAGCACCTTAGAACCCTTAACAGCTTTCTTT.

The chain links TRBV29-1 to TRBJ2-7; no reliable D call. With 2 bases removed from V and 6 bases from J, the gap between germline ends came to 8 bases. Looked up from germline, CDR1 is SQVTM and CDR2 is ANQGSEA. The CDR3 runs to 11 residues. CDR3 in DNA: TGCAGCGTTGAATCTGTGGGCGAGCAGTACTTC. Protein sequence: CSVESVGEQYF.

This clonotype was picked up many times. V is TRBV29-1 and J is TRBJ2-1; D tentatively fits TRBD1 or TRBD2 (6 bases each). This CDR3 is built from 12 residues. Germline lookup yields CDR1 SQVTM and CDR2 ANQGSEA. Trimming left V 2 bases short and J 12 bases short, with 14 bases between. CDR3 in DNA: TGCAGCGTTGAATCCCTAGAGGGGGGGCAGTTCTTC. The encoded protein is CSVESLEGGQFF.

The chain joins TRBV3-1 to TRBJ1-4; 7 nucleotides agree with TRBD1. The CDR3 contains 14 residues. V trimming: 3 bases; J trimming: 8 bases; junction bases outside the gene matches: 6. Germline CDR1 LGHDT, CDR2 YNNKEL (reference sequence). The CDR3 nucleotides read TGTGCCAGCAGCCACCGACAGGGAACCGAAAAACTGTTTTTT. This translates into CASSHRQGTEKLFF.

The chain is built from TRBV6-5 and TRBJ1-1; 9 nucleotides line up with TRBD1. The junction had 11 bases not matched to a gene; V was cut back by 4 bases and J by 11 bases. This CDR3 contains 14 residues. Germline V gene sequence: CDR1 MNHEY, CDR2 SVGAGI. The CDR3: CASSSHRGLLEAFF. CDR3 coding DNA: TGTGCCAGCAGTTCGCACAGGGGGCTATTAGAGGCTTTCTTT.